One T cell receptor (beta chain) is described in this entry. TCRdb's table, derived via immunoSEQ multiplex PCR, lists solely in-frame clones and lacks some. Among fewer than 600,000 clones listed, roughly 79% were seen once. CDR1 and CDR2 from the germline V gene are LNHNV and YYDKDF (reference sequence). The CDR3 spans 15 residues. The ends were cut back, 0 bases at V and 2 bases at J, with 10 bases in the middle. This record belongs to a study of shared clonotypes between healthy human individuals. The V and J genes are TRBV15 and TRBJ2-5; possible D gene TRBD1, 6 bases. This TCR came from a middle-aged woman in good health. Some clones in this sample may be carry-over from other donors' samples. The sample was PBMCs. The CDR3 loop reads CATSRDRGQQETQYF. The DNA for the CDR3 is TGTGCCACCAGCAGAGATAGAGGACAGCAAGAGACCCAGTACTTC. Together with reference TRBV15 and TRBJ2-5, the CDR3 gives the full variable domain: DAMVIQNPRYQVTQFGKPVTLSCSQTLNHNVMYWYQQKSSQAPKLLFHYYDKDFNNEADTPDNFQSRRPNTSFCFLDIRSPGLGDTAMYLCATSRDRGQQETQYFGPGTRLLVL.